Below are 30 T cell receptor beta chains sequenced from a single sample in a study of regulatory T cells in long-lasting Graves disease. Time point here: persistent/refractory GD, antithyroid drugs over 5 years with positive TRAb. Extracted PBMC RNA gave rise to the TCR library. CDR3 regions were amplified by Arm-PCR using iRepertoire HTBI primers to build TCR beta libraries. TCRdb used MiXCR to reprocess the multiplex PCR reads, holding one entry per CDR3 protein. Here the sample spans 350,000 to 500,000 distinct CDR3 sequences, 20% to 25% being singletons. The source was peripheral blood mononuclear cells (PBMCs), collected when the disease was refractory, from a patient treated with antithyroid drugs. The receptor set was obtained from a female donor with Graves disease.

This clonotype has only a few counts. The chain is built from TRBV5-1 and TRBJ1-2; 7 bases are a match to TRBD1. This CDR3 has 16 amino acids. CDR1 is SGHRS and CDR2 is YFSETQ in the germline V gene. V was clipped by 3 bases and J by 2 bases; unmatched bases: 10. In DNA, the CDR3 is TGCGCCAGCAGCTATTGGACAGGCCTGGAGAACTATGGCTACACCTTC. Its translation: CASSYWTGLENYGYTF.

This clonotype came up a few times. This chain links TRBV7-9 with TRBJ2-7, with 11 bases that match TRBD2. V shed 5 bases, J shed 1 base, and the junction held 7 bases outside the gene matches. Germline V gene data show CDR1 as SEHNR and CDR2 as FQNEAQ (reference sequence). This CDR3 has 16 amino acids. Written as DNA, the CDR3 is TGTGCCAGCAGCCCACTAGCGGGAGTACTTTCCTACGAGCAGTACTTC. Translated, it gives CASSPLAGVLSYEQYF. Complete variable domain (other parts from reference TRBV7-9 and TRBJ2-7): DTGVSQNPRHKITKRGQNVTFRCDPISEHNRLYWYRQTLGQGPEFLTYFQNEAQLEKSRLLSDRFSAERPKGSFSTLEIQRTEQGDSAMYLCASSPLAGVLSYEQYFGPGTRLTVT.

This clonotype appeared many times. The genes are TRBV28 and TRBJ1-5, with 12 bases that match TRBD1. V lost 5 bases and J lost 7; bases outside the gene matches: 6. CDR1 is MDHEN, CDR2 SYDVKM, per germline. The CDR3 sequence is 15 residues long. CDR3: CASSPGTGGGQPQHF. The CDR3, as DNA: TGTGCCAGCAGTCCAGGGACAGGGGGCGGCCAGCCCCAGCATTTT.

This clonotype was picked up many times. This chain links TRBV28 with TRBJ1-2; 8 nucleotides align to TRBD1. V lost 4 bases and J lost 4; bases outside the gene matches: 14. This CDR3 spans 17 amino acids. The germline V gene encodes CDR1 MDHEN and CDR2 SYDVKM. CDR3 sequence (DNA): TGTGCCAGCAGTTCAACCCGACCCCAGGGGGCGGTCTATGGCTACACCTTC. Amino acid sequence: CASSSTRPQGAVYGYTF.

This clonotype occurred a few times. The rearrangement uses TRBV3-1 and TRBJ2-7; D unresolved. This CDR3 is 15 amino acids long. Per germline, CDR1 LGHDT and CDR2 YNNKEL (reference sequence). Trimming shortened V by 1 base and J by 2 bases, and 12 bases separated the two germline ends. Here the CDR3 reads CASSQVATLTYEQYF. The CDR3 DNA reads as TGTGCCAGCAGCCAAGTCGCGACACTGACCTACGAGCAGTACTTC.

The CDR3 is CASSQGFGREEQYF. In DNA form, the CDR3 reads TGCGCCAGCAGCCAAGGTTTTGGTAGGGAGGAGCAGTACTTC. The genes are TRBV4-1 and TRBJ2-7; TRBD2 is a possible D gene (5 bases). Germline CDR1 reads MGHRA; CDR2 reads YSYEKL. The CDR3 runs 14 residues. Trimming took 1 base from V and 7 from J, leaving 14 bases between them.

This clonotype was observed a few times. This sequence joins TRBV5-1 and TRBJ1-1; 8 bases align to TRBD1. Germline assignment: CDR1 SGHRS and CDR2 YFSETQ. V lost 4 bases, J lost 1 base, and 9 bases stayed unmatched. The CDR3 totals 16 residues. For the CDR3, the DNA is TGCGCCAGCAGCCCCGAACGGACAGGGAGGAACACTGAAGCTTTCTTT. As protein: CASSPERTGRNTEAFF.

The genes are TRBV20-1 and TRBJ1-5; possible D gene TRBD1, 6 bases. This CDR3 is 14 amino acids long. The ends were cut back, 6 bases at V and 7 bases at J, with 19 bases in the middle. CDR1 and CDR2 (germline): DFQATT, SNEGSKA (reference sequence). The CDR3 loop is CSALIKQGVQPQHF. As DNA, the CDR3 is TGCAGTGCCCTAATCAAACAGGGAGTCCAGCCCCAGCATTTT.

This clonotype was counted between two and nine times. The chain recombines TRBV20-1 with TRBJ1-1; TRBD1 agrees at 8 bases. The CDR3 runs to 12 residues. Trimming cost V 4 bases and J 10 bases; bases outside gene matches: 8. Germline V gives CDR1 DFQATT, CDR2 SNEGSKA (reference sequence). CDR3: CSAIGQGFIAFF. CDR3 nucleotide sequence: TGCAGTGCTATTGGACAGGGCTTTATAGCTTTCTTT.

In this sample, this clonotype turned up many times. This chain connects TRBV20-1 to TRBJ1-2; unclear D gene. The CDR3 runs 13 residues. The V end was cut by 0 bases, the J end by 3 bases, with 8 bases between. CDR1 is DFQATT, CDR2 SNEGSKA, per germline (reference sequence). The CDR3 reads CSARDRSDYGYTF. In DNA, the CDR3 is TGCAGTGCTAGAGATCGCTCAGACTATGGCTACACCTTC.

This rearrangement joins TRBV7-3 to TRBJ2-7, with no clear D. The V gene lost 1 base and the J gene lost 0 bases, with 13 bases spanning the gap. Germline loops: CDR1 SGHTA, CDR2 FQGTGA. This CDR3 has 16 amino acids. The DNA for the CDR3 is TGTGCCAGCAGCTTAAGTTCAGCGTCAAGCTCCTACGAGCAGTACTTC. The encoded protein is CASSLSSASSSYEQYF.

Regarding this clonotype: It may be a read error: a sequence one base away is much more abundant. This chain connects TRBV20-1 to TRBJ1-5, with D perhaps TRBD1 (6 bases). Germline V gene data show CDR1 as DFQATT and CDR2 as SNEGSKA (reference sequence). The CDR3 covers 14 residues. CDR3 nucleotide sequence: TGCAGTGCCCCCGTGAGGGACACAGATCAGCACCAGCATTTT. Protein product: CSAPVRDTDQHQHF.

The CDR3 DNA reads TGCAGTGCTAGGGCCCCCGACAGGTTAAACGTTGAGCAGTTCTTC. This codes for CSARAPDRLNVEQFF. The V and J genes are TRBV20-1 and TRBJ2-1; maybe TRBD1 (6 bases). The CDR3 extends over 15 amino acids. Trimming pared 3 bases from V and 9 bases from J, leaving 21 bases between. Per the germline V gene, CDR1 is DFQATT and CDR2 is SNEGSKA (reference sequence).

The sample holds a few counts of this clonotype. The V call is TRBV29-1, the J call TRBJ2-5; no firm D call. Germline V gene sequence: CDR1 SQVTM, CDR2 ANQGSEA. The V and J ends lost 5 bases and 5 bases respectively, with 9 bases between them. The length of the CDR3 is 11 residues. The DNA for the CDR3 is TGCAGCGTTCGTTGGTGGGAGACCCAGTACTTC. This gives the protein CSVRWWETQYF.

This clonotype was counted many times. The chain has TRBV12-3 or TRBV12-4 and TRBJ1-2; D is ambiguous. Trimming shortened V by 5 bases and J by 4 bases, and 8 bases separated the two germline ends. The CDR3 contains 12 residues. As DNA, the CDR3 is TGTGCCAGCAGTCCTCGGACCTATGGCTACACCTTC. Its protein product is CASSPRTYGYTF.

This clonotype showed up many times. This rearrangement joins TRBV18 to TRBJ1-5; D not certain. The length of the CDR3 is 12 residues. Deletions cut 3 bases from V and 5 bases from J, with 5 bases between. CDR1 KGHSH and CDR2 LQKENI come from the germline V gene. CDR3 in DNA: TGTGCCAGCTCACCGAATGATCAGCCCCAGCATTTT. It is translated as CASSPNDQPQHF.

This clonotype has at least ten counts. The rearrangement uses TRBV12-3 or TRBV12-4 and TRBJ1-3, with D unclear. V was cut by 4 bases and J by 2 bases, with 6 bases left in between. The CDR3 is 13 residues long. The CDR3 nucleotides read TGTGCCAGCAGTTCCAGTACTGGAAACACCATATATTTT. This gives the protein CASSSSTGNTIYF.

This clonotype was seen at least ten times. This chain connects TRBV28 to TRBJ1-1, with a possible D match to TRBD1 (5 bases). The germline CDR1 and CDR2 sequences are MDHEN and SYDVKM. CDR3 length equals 14 residues. V lost 5 bases and J 3 bases, leaving 13 bases between the germline ends. The CDR3 is CASSVQWGDTEAFF. DNA of the CDR3: TGTGCCAGCAGTGTCCAATGGGGGGACACTGAAGCTTTCTTT.

There are many counts of this clonotype. This chain uses TRBV12-3 or TRBV12-4 with TRBJ2-2; tentatively, D is TRBD2 (5 bases). The CDR3 is 14 residues long. V shed 1 base and J shed 4 bases, with 7 bases lying between them. In DNA, the CDR3 is TGTGCCAGCAGTTTAGGAGGGTTCACCGGGGAGCTGTTTTTT. It translates to CASSLGGFTGELFF.

This clonotype was found a few times. The V call is TRBV19, the J call TRBJ2-7; 7 positions match TRBD1. The length of the CDR3 is 15 residues. Unmatched junction bases numbered 6, after V lost 0 bases and J lost 4 bases. Germline V gene lookup returns CDR1 LNHDA and CDR2 SQIVND (reference sequence). The CDR3 here is CASSIELRQGYEQYF. In DNA, the CDR3 is TGTGCCAGTAGTATAGAGCTTCGACAGGGTTACGAGCAGTACTTC.

This chain uses TRBV12-3 or TRBV12-4 with TRBJ2-5; 8 positions match TRBD2. V was pared by 5 bases and J by 0 bases, with 17 bases of the junction left unmatched. This CDR3 region has 19 residues. The CDR3 DNA reads as TGTGCCAGCAGTGGAATGGCGGGGGGCACCGGGACACACCAAGAGACCCAGTACTTC. Its protein product is CASSGMAGGTGTHQETQYF.

There are many counts of this clonotype. This chain joins TRBV6-5 and TRBJ2-7, with D tentatively TRBD1 (6 bases). This CDR3 spans 14 amino acids. CDR1 is MNHEY and CDR2 is SVGAGI in the germline V gene. V lost 2 bases, J lost 6 bases, and 14 bases lay in between. The CDR3 loop reads CASSYGRGGSEQYF. CDR3 nucleotide sequence: TGTGCCAGCAGTTACGGGAGAGGGGGTTCCGAGCAGTACTTC.

This clonotype was seen ten or more times. The chain has TRBV5-1 and TRBJ1-1, with D possibly being TRBD1 (5 bases). V gave up 0 bases and J gave up 0 bases, with 9 bases separating them. Germline V lookup: CDR1 SGHRS, CDR2 YFSETQ. The CDR3 is 15 amino acids. The CDR3: CASSLDDSLNTEAFF. The CDR3 DNA is TGCGCCAGCAGCTTGGATGACAGCTTGAACACTGAAGCTTTCTTT.

The V and J genes are TRBV6-2 or TRBV6-3 and TRBJ2-2, with 9 bases fitting TRBD1. The CDR3 totals 15 residues. Germline trimming cut 4 bases from V and 7 bases from J; bases unmatched to any gene: 7. Germline V gene lookup returns CDR1 MNHEY and CDR2 SVGEGT. CDR3 DNA sequence: TGTGCCAGCAGTTCCCCGGACAGGGGTGGCGGGGAGCTGTTTTTT. Translated, it gives CASSSPDRGGGELFF.

This clonotype was detected only once. V and J are TRBV2 and TRBJ2-7; the match to TRBD2 covers 12 bases. V lost 6 bases to trimming and J lost 6 bases; unmatched junction nucleotides: 9. CDR3 length: 15 residues. The V gene's germline CDR1 is SNHLY and CDR2 FYNNEI. CDR3 loop: CASRGLAGSNSEQYF. In nucleotides, the CDR3 is TGTGCCAGCAGAGGACTAGCGGGAAGTAACTCCGAGCAGTACTTC.

This clonotype has at least ten counts. The chain links TRBV28 to TRBJ2-7; 7 positions agree with TRBD2. The CDR3 totals 17 residues. Looked up from germline, CDR1 is MDHEN and CDR2 is SYDVKM. The J segment lost 2 bases and the V segment lost 5 bases, leaving 15 bases of the junction unmatched. CDR3 DNA: TGTGCCAGCAGTGTAAGGGGAATGCGGGAGAGCACCTACGAGCAGTACTTC. Amino acid sequence: CASSVRGMRESTYEQYF. The complete variable domain, with remaining parts taken from reference TRBV28 and TRBJ2-7, reads DVKVTQSSRYLVKRTGEKVFLECVQDMDHENMFWYRQDPGLGLRLIYFSYDVKMKEKGDIPEGYSVSREKKERFSLILESASTNQTSMYLCASSVRGMRESTYEQYFGPGTRLTVT.

This clonotype was found many times. The chain links TRBV11-2 to TRBJ2-7; 9 bases map to TRBD2. This CDR3 is built from 14 residues. Trimming removed 6 bases from V and 0 bases from J; junction bases left unmatched: 3. Germline CDR1 SGHAT, CDR2 FQNNGV. The chain's CDR3 is CASSILAGSYEQYF. The CDR3 nucleotides are TGTGCCAGCAGTATACTAGCGGGCTCCTACGAGCAGTACTTC.

This clonotype was recorded many times. This chain links TRBV6-1 with TRBJ2-7; 7 bases align to TRBD2. J gave up 5 bases and V 5 bases, and 6 bases lay outside the gene matches. The germline gives CDR1 MNHNS, CDR2 SASEGT. The CDR3 consists of 13 residues. The CDR3 sequence: CASSISGNHEQYF. The CDR3 DNA reads TGTGCCAGCAGTATAAGCGGGAACCACGAGCAGTACTTC.

Ten or more counts support this clonotype. The chain joins TRBV6-2 or TRBV6-3 to TRBJ2-2; possible D gene TRBD1, 5 bases. This CDR3 has 14 amino acids. Trimming cost V 1 base and J 5 bases, with 8 bases left between them. Germline V gene data show CDR1 as MNHEY and CDR2 as SVGEGT. The CDR3 is CASSYFQGTGELFF. The DNA for the CDR3 is TGTGCCAGCAGTTACTTTCAGGGTACCGGGGAGCTGTTTTTT.

The gene calls are TRBV27 and TRBJ2-6; tentatively, D is TRBD1 (5 bases). Trimming left V 2 bases short and J 3 bases short, with 14 bases between. The CDR3 contains 17 residues. Germline lookup yields CDR1 MNHEY and CDR2 SMNVEV (reference sequence). CDR3: CASSLGAGLFGANVLTF. In nucleotides, the CDR3 is TGTGCCAGCAGTTTAGGAGCAGGGCTTTTTGGGGCCAACGTCCTGACTTTC.